This T cell receptor beta chain is from a study of T-cell memory formation after mild COVID-19. Study-wide findings and caveats: The second-wave clones peaking on day 37 were not confirmed as SARS-CoV-2-specific. Mainly in CM and EM were contracting CD4+ clones; CD8+ were in EMRA.

In TCRdb, the 5' RACE reads were re-called with MiXCR into one record per CDR3 protein. The sample carries roughly 250,000 distinct CDR3 sequences, 16% recorded once. This clonotype was seen only a few times. Its cognate antigen is unknown. The CDR3 loop spans 12 amino acids. CDR1 and CDR2 (germline): MGHDK, SYGVNS. The V segment lost 5 bases and the J segment 5 bases; nucleotides outside the gene matches: 3. This TCR derives from a man between 18 and 29 years old who had mild COVID-19 (a few samples of this study predate the infection). Cell type and time point are not known. Sequencing was carried out using PBMCs or a T cell subset sorted from them (not recorded which). This sequence joins TRBV25-1 and TRBJ2-7; 7 bases are shared with TRBD1. Here the CDR3 reads CASSNTGDEQYF. Here the CDR3 DNA reads TGTGCCAGCAGTAATACAGGGGACGAGCAGTACTTC.